The 31 T cell receptor beta chains in this list originate from one sample, sequenced in a study of neurological immune-mediated disorders. A single record per CDR3 protein comes from TCRdb applying MiXCR to the 5' RACE reads. The sample lists roughly 34,000 distinct CDR3 sequences, roughly 4.4% occurring once. The sequencing input was PBMCs. The receptor set was obtained from a man aged 18-30 years in good health.

This clonotype was observed at least ten times. CDR3 region: CATSRFKRAHSYEQYF. In nucleotides, the CDR3 is TGTGCCACCAGCAGATTCAAGCGGGCCCACTCCTACGAGCAGTACTTC. This chain connects TRBV15 to TRBJ2-7, with TRBD2 as a possible D gene (6 bases). The germline gives CDR1 LNHNV, CDR2 YYDKDF (reference sequence). The CDR3 runs 16 residues. Trimming removed 2 bases from V and 0 bases from J, with 14 bases in between.

This clonotype has at least ten counts. The chain combines TRBV12-3 or TRBV12-4 with TRBJ1-1; no reliable D call. V lost 6 bases to trimming and J lost 4 bases, with 15 bases between them. CDR3 length: 14 amino acids. CDR3: CASSTQRGSTEAFF. CDR3 sequence (DNA): TGTGCCAGCAGCACCCAACGAGGGTCCACTGAAGCTTTCTTT.

This clonotype was detected ten times or more. This chain joins TRBV4-2 and TRBJ1-1; D uncertain. The CDR3 loop spans 11 amino acids. Trimming pared 0 bases from V and 7 bases from J, leaving 3 bases between. Germline V lookup: CDR1 LGHNA, CDR2 YNFKEQ. The CDR3, as DNA: TGTGCCAGCAGCCAAGACGTTGAAGCTTTCTTT. It encodes CASSQDVEAFF.

This clonotype was counted ten times or more. The J gene is TRBJ2-7, the V gene TRBV5-1; 9 bases fit TRBD2. J gave up 6 bases and V 4 bases, and 5 bases lay outside the gene matches. There are 13 residues in the CDR3. Germline V gene sequence: CDR1 SGHRS, CDR2 YFSETQ. CDR3 residues: CASSPAGGLEQYF. CDR3 coding DNA: TGCGCCAGCAGCCCAGCGGGGGGTCTCGAGCAGTACTTC.

This clonotype was found many times. The rearrangement joins TRBV7-2 to TRBJ2-2; TRBD2 aligns across 10 bases. The trim removed 6 bases at V and 6 bases at J, leaving 13 bases unmatched. Per the germline V gene, CDR1 is SGHTA and CDR2 is FQGNSA. CDR3 length: 17 amino acids. The CDR3 coding sequence is TGTGCCAGCAGACCAGCGGGGGGGCTTGTAATGGCCGGGGAGCTGTTTTTT. Protein product: CASRPAGGLVMAGELFF.

The table lists this clonotype with many counts. The chain carries TRBV12-3 or TRBV12-4 and TRBJ2-6; D unresolved. The CDR3 consists of 13 residues. The V gene lost 9 bases and the J gene lost 0 bases, with 6 bases spanning the gap. The CDR3 spells CASQFSGANVLTF. The CDR3 DNA reads TGTGCCAGTCAGTTCTCTGGGGCCAACGTCCTGACTTTC.

This clonotype was seen repeatedly, ten times or more. The chain links TRBV7-3 to TRBJ2-2; perhaps TRBD2 as D (5 bases). The CDR3 sequence is 13 residues long. V was trimmed by 6 bases and J by 6 bases, leaving 11 bases between them. The germline gives CDR1 SGHTA, CDR2 FQGTGA. For the CDR3, the DNA is TGTGCCAGCAGGAGTAGGGAGTCCGGGGAGCTGTTTTTT. Its translation is CASRSRESGELFF.

This clonotype was detected ten times or more. V and J are TRBV20-1 and TRBJ2-5; 8 bases map to TRBD1. V trimming: 6 bases; J trimming: 5 bases; junction bases outside the gene matches: 11. This CDR3 is built from 14 residues. CDR1 and CDR2 from the germline V gene are DFQATT and SNEGSKA (reference sequence). CDR3 in amino acids: CSAADDRGVETQYF. CDR3 sequence (DNA): TGCAGTGCCGCTGATGACAGGGGCGTGGAGACCCAGTACTTC.

J is TRBJ2-7 and V is TRBV20-1, with 8 nucleotides matching TRBD2. Looked up from germline, CDR1 is DFQATT and CDR2 is SNEGSKA (reference sequence). This CDR3 is 18 amino acids long. With 3 bases clipped from V and 7 bases from J, the junction kept 23 bases outside the gene matches. Here the CDR3 DNA reads TGCAGTGCTAGCGGTTTGGTGTCAAAGCGGGGGTCGGGCGGGGAGCAGTACTTC. It is translated as CSASGLVSKRGSGGEQYF.

This clonotype came up many times. The V call is TRBV3-1, the J call TRBJ2-5; either TRBD1 or TRBD2 may supply D (5 bases each). Germline lookup yields CDR1 LGHDT and CDR2 YNNKEL (reference sequence). The CDR3 runs 12 residues. With 3 bases removed from V and 4 bases from J, the gap between germline ends came to 6 bases. CDR3 sequence: CASSQRGETQYF. The CDR3 bases are TGTGCCAGCAGCCAGAGGGGAGAGACCCAGTACTTC.

This clonotype was picked up many times. This chain uses TRBV20-1 with TRBJ1-1; D remains unclear. CDR3 length equals 16 residues. Germline assignment: CDR1 DFQATT and CDR2 SNEGSKA (reference sequence). The V end was cut by 1 base, the J end by 8 bases, with 23 bases between. CDR3 sequence (DNA): TGCAGTGCTAGAGGAGTTATAATAGGAAGCAGCCTCGAAGCTTTCTTT. The encoded protein is CSARGVIIGSSLEAFF.

This clonotype was seen ten or more times. One end of the junction does not line up with germline, which may come from a read error. The chain links TRBV2 to TRBJ1-1, with a weak D call TRBD1 (5 bases). The length of the CDR3 is 13 residues. Germline values: CDR1 SNHLY, CDR2 FYNNEI. CDR3 sequence (DNA): TGTGCCAGCAGTGGACAGCTGAACGCTGAAGCTTTCTTT. It is translated as CASSGQLNAEAFF.

This sequence joins TRBV12-3 or TRBV12-4 and TRBJ2-7; TRBD1 matches at 8 bases. V shed 8 bases and J 0 bases; nucleotides not matched to a gene: 6. CDR3 length: 14 amino acids. CDR3 protein: CASGTGQVSYEQYF. As DNA, the CDR3 is TGTGCCAGCGGGACGGGACAGGTCTCCTACGAGCAGTACTTC.

This clonotype was observed at least ten times. The CDR3 DNA sequence: TGTGCCAGCAGGCTTCTTGGGGGGAACACTGAAGCTTTCTTT. This sequence encodes CASRLLGGNTEAFF. V and J are TRBV6-5 and TRBJ1-1, with D perhaps matching TRBD1 (5 bases). Germline V gives CDR1 MNHEY, CDR2 SVGAGI. The CDR3 covers 14 residues. Trimming cost V 6 bases and J 1 base, with 12 bases left between them.

This clonotype occurred many times. V usage is TRBV5-1 and J usage is TRBJ1-3, with a tentative D call TRBD1 (6 bases). In germline, CDR1 is SGHRS, CDR2 YFSETQ. V was shortened by 3 bases and J by 3 bases, with 13 bases between the two germline ends. CDR3 length: 15 residues. The CDR3 reads CASSSTGTNGNTIYF. For the CDR3, the DNA is TGCGCCAGCAGCTCTACCGGGACAAATGGAAACACCATATATTTT.

This clonotype was observed many times. The chain carries TRBV7-9 and TRBJ2-7; D perhaps matches TRBD2 (6 bases). Germline V lookup: CDR1 SEHNR, CDR2 FQNEAQ (reference sequence). This CDR3 is 15 amino acids long. The V gene lost 5 bases and the J gene lost 2 bases, with 16 bases spanning the gap. The CDR3 is CASSRNPAGTYEQYF. For the CDR3, the DNA is TGTGCCAGCAGCCGTAATCCGGCGGGGACCTACGAGCAGTACTTC.

This clonotype was counted many times. The chain carries TRBV4-3 and TRBJ2-7; D not resolved. CDR3 length: 15 residues. Between the trimmed V and J ends, which lost 0 bases and 2 bases, there was a span of 11 bases. Germline V gene data show CDR1 as LGHNA and CDR2 as YSLEER. CDR3 loop: CASSQDLGAPYEQYF. DNA for the CDR3: TGCGCCAGCAGCCAAGATTTGGGTGCCCCCTACGAGCAGTACTTC.

This clonotype was counted ten times or more. CDR3 bases: TGTGCCAGCAGCCCGGCAGGGCCCTACGAGCAGTACTTC. The encoded protein is CASSPAGPYEQYF. The chain uses TRBV27 and TRBJ2-7; tentative D call: TRBD1 (5 bases). CDR1 MNHEY and CDR2 SMNVEV come from the germline V gene (reference sequence). CDR3 length equals 13 residues. Between the trimmed V and J ends, which lost 6 bases and 2 bases, there was a span of 11 bases.

This clonotype showed up many times. The chain carries TRBV27 and TRBJ2-3; 8 positions agree with TRBD1. V lost 5 bases, J lost 2 bases, and 12 bases stayed unmatched. The CDR3 runs to 17 residues. The V gene's germline CDR1 is MNHEY and CDR2 SMNVEV (reference sequence). The chain's CDR3 is CASSPRTGTYSTDTQYF. In nucleotides, the CDR3 is TGTGCCAGCAGTCCCAGGACAGGGACATACTCCACAGATACGCAGTATTTT.

At least ten counts were recorded for this clonotype. The chain joins TRBV4-2 to TRBJ2-7; D assignment may be TRBD1 or TRBD2 (6 bases each). Germline CDR1 and CDR2: LGHNA and YNFKEQ. CDR3 length: 14 residues. V was pared by 4 bases and J by 6 bases, with 16 bases between. The CDR3 loop reads CASSRKRGGSEQYF. Written as DNA, the CDR3 is TGTGCCAGCAGCCGCAAGAGAGGGGGGAGCGAGCAGTACTTC.

This clonotype appeared many times. This chain connects TRBV5-1 to TRBJ1-4; 9 nucleotides line up with TRBD1. Germline assignment: CDR1 SGHRS and CDR2 YFSETQ. Losses at the gene ends were 4 bases for V and 2 bases for J; bases not matched to a gene: 6. The CDR3 sequence is 16 residues long. CDR3 protein: CASSLDRGGTNEKLFF. The CDR3 nucleotides are TGCGCCAGCAGCCTTGACAGGGGGGGCACTAATGAAAAACTGTTTTTT.

The chain uses TRBV24-1 and TRBJ1-2, with D possibly TRBD1 on 5 matching bases. The CDR3 is 14 residues long. Per the germline V gene, CDR1 is KGHDR and CDR2 is SFDVKD. V lost 11 bases and J 4 bases, leaving 19 bases between the germline ends. The CDR3 spells CASDFRRGVYGYTF. In nucleotides, the CDR3 is TGTGCCAGTGATTTCCGTCGGGGGGTCTATGGCTACACCTTC.

The table lists this clonotype with many counts. The V and J genes are TRBV20-1 and TRBJ1-1; D is unresolved. V was cut by 0 bases and J by 1 base, with 12 bases left in between. The CDR3 sequence is 15 residues long. The germline V gene has CDR1 DFQATT and CDR2 SNEGSKA (reference sequence). The CDR3 DNA reads TGCAGTGCTAGAGACCTCGTGACCGAGAACACTGAAGCTTTCTTT. Translating gives CSARDLVTENTEAFF.

This clonotype was recorded at least ten times. The chain is built from TRBV5-8 and TRBJ2-1; D gene ambiguous. The CDR3 covers 16 residues. Germline V CDR1 and CDR2: SGHTS, YDEGEE. Trimming left V 0 bases short and J 5 bases short, with 15 bases between. CDR3 bases: TGTGCCAGCAGCTTGGGCTACCAGTTGAGGAACAATGAGCAGTTCTTC. Translating it yields CASSLGYQLRNNEQFF.

This clonotype came up many times. The rearrangement uses TRBV5-1 and TRBJ1-6; 9 bases agree with TRBD1. The V gene end was trimmed by 2 bases and the J gene end by 13 bases; junction bases not matched to a gene: 4. Per the germline V gene, CDR1 is SGHRS and CDR2 is YFSETQ. This CDR3 spans 13 amino acids. CDR3 protein: CASSLGQGPPLHF. The CDR3 nucleotides read TGCGCCAGCAGCTTAGGACAGGGGCCCCCCCTCCACTTT.

This clonotype was counted ten times or more. V gene TRBV7-2 combines with J gene TRBJ1-6; D might be TRBD1 (6 bases). This CDR3 comprises 15 residues. Germline CDR1 SGHTA, CDR2 FQGNSA. V lost 6 bases and J lost 7, with 16 bases in between. The CDR3 region has the DNA TGTGCCAGCAGTCGTTTGGACAGCTACAATTCACCCCTCCACTTT. Amino acids: CASSRLDSYNSPLHF.

This clonotype showed up many times. The chain uses TRBV20-1 and TRBJ2-2; D might be TRBD1 (5 bases). V gave up 6 bases and J gave up 7 bases, with 12 bases separating them. CDR1 is DFQATT and CDR2 is SNEGSKA in the germline V gene (reference sequence). CDR3 size: 12 residues. The CDR3 protein is CSADRLDGELFF. The CDR3 DNA reads as TGCAGTGCCGACAGACTCGACGGGGAGCTGTTTTTT.

This clonotype was counted many times. The V call is TRBV20-1, the J call TRBJ1-5; perhaps TRBD1 as D (6 bases). Per germline, CDR1 DFQATT and CDR2 SNEGSKA (reference sequence). V was cut by 5 bases and J by 9 bases, with 14 bases left in between. The CDR3 is 12 amino acids. The CDR3 sequence is CSAEDRYRPQHF. The CDR3 DNA reads TGCAGTGCTGAAGACAGGTACCGGCCCCAGCATTTT.

There are many counts of this clonotype. V and J are TRBV20-1 and TRBJ1-6; tentatively, D is TRBD1 (5 bases). Trimming stripped 6 bases from V and 7 bases from J, with 13 bases between. Germline CDR1 DFQATT, CDR2 SNEGSKA (reference sequence). The CDR3 loop spans 13 amino acids. CDR3 residues: CSANTGANSPLHF. The CDR3 DNA sequence: TGCAGTGCGAATACAGGTGCGAATTCACCCCTCCACTTT.

About this clonotype: Given a much more abundant clone one base away, this may be a read error. The chain combines TRBV5-6 with TRBJ2-1, with 10 bases aligning to TRBD2. CDR1 is SGHDT, CDR2 YYEEEE, per germline. The CDR3 extends over 15 amino acids. The chain's CDR3 is CASSPTSGVLNEQLF. CDR3 nucleotide sequence: TGTGCCAGCAGCCCCACTAGCGGGGTTTTGAATGAGCAGTTATTC.

This clonotype was detected ten times or more. It may be a read error: a sequence one base away is much more abundant. The chain is built from TRBV7-9 and TRBJ2-1; no reliable D call. Trimming shortened V by 3 bases and J by 4 bases, and 1 base separated the two germline ends. CDR1 and CDR2 from the germline V gene are SEHNR and FQNEAQ (reference sequence). The CDR3 totals 11 residues. CDR3 DNA: TGTGCCAGCAGCTTTTACAATGAGCAGTTCTTC. Its translation is CASSFYNEQFF.